Described below is a single T cell receptor beta chain sequence and its context. What it binds is unknown. This sample is part of a study of regulatory T cells in long-lasting Graves disease. As for time point: persistent/refractory GD, antithyroid drugs over 5 years with positive TRAb. Researchers made the TCR library from RNA that was extracted from PBMCs. General study points: Among samples with persistent disease, TRBV28, TRBJ1-2 and TRBJ2-5 were favored.

The CDR3 loop spans 17 amino acids. Germline CDR1 is SGHRS and CDR2 is YFSETQ. V lost 0 bases and J 4 bases, leaving 20 bases between the germline ends. Sequencing libraries for TCR beta were prepared with iRepertoire HTBI primers and Arm-PCR of CDR3 regions. TCRdb called the multiplex PCR reads again in MiXCR, with one record for every CDR3 protein. The sample has hundreds of thousands of distinct CDR3 sequences, under 25% seen once. This chain uses TRBV5-1 with TRBJ2-7, with D perhaps given as TRBD1 or TRBD2 (5 bases each). This TCR derives from a female donor with Graves disease. Sequencing was performed on peripheral blood mononuclear cells (PBMCs), taken when the disease was refractory, from a patient treated with antithyroid drugs. The CDR3 loop is CASSLANRDRLGYEQYF. For the CDR3, the DNA is TGCGCCAGCAGCTTGGCTAATCGGGACCGCCTAGGGTACGAGCAGTACTTC.